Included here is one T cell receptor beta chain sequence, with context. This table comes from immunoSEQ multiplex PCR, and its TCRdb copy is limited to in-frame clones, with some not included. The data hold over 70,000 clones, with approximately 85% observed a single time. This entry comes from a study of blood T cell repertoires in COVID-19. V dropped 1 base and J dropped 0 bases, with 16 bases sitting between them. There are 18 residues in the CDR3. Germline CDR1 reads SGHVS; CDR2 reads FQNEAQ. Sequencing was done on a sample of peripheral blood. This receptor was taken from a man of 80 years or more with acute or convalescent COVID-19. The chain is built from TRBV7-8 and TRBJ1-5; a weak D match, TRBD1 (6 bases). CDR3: CASSLGQVNLFSNQPQHF. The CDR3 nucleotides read TGTGCCAGCAGCTTAGGACAGGTGAACCTTTTTAGCAATCAGCCCCAGCATTTT. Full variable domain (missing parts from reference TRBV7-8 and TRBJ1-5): GAGVSQSPRYKVAKRGQDVALRCDPISGHVSLFWYQQALGQGPEFLTYFQNEAQLDKSGLPSDRFFAERPEGSVSTLKIQRTQQEDSAVYLCASSLGQVNLFSNQPQHFGDGTRLSIL.